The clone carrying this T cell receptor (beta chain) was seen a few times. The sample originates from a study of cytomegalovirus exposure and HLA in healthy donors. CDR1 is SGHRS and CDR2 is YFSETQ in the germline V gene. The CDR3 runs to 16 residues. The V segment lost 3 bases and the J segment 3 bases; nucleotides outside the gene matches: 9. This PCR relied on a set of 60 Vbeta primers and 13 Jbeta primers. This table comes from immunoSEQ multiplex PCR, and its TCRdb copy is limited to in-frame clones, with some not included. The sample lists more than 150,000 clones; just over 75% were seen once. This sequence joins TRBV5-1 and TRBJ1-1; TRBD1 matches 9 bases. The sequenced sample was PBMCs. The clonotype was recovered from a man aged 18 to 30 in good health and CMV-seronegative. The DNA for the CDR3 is TGCGCCAGCAGCTGGGGGGGACAGGGTCCGGACACTGAAGCTTTCTTT. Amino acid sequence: CASSWGGQGPDTEAFF.